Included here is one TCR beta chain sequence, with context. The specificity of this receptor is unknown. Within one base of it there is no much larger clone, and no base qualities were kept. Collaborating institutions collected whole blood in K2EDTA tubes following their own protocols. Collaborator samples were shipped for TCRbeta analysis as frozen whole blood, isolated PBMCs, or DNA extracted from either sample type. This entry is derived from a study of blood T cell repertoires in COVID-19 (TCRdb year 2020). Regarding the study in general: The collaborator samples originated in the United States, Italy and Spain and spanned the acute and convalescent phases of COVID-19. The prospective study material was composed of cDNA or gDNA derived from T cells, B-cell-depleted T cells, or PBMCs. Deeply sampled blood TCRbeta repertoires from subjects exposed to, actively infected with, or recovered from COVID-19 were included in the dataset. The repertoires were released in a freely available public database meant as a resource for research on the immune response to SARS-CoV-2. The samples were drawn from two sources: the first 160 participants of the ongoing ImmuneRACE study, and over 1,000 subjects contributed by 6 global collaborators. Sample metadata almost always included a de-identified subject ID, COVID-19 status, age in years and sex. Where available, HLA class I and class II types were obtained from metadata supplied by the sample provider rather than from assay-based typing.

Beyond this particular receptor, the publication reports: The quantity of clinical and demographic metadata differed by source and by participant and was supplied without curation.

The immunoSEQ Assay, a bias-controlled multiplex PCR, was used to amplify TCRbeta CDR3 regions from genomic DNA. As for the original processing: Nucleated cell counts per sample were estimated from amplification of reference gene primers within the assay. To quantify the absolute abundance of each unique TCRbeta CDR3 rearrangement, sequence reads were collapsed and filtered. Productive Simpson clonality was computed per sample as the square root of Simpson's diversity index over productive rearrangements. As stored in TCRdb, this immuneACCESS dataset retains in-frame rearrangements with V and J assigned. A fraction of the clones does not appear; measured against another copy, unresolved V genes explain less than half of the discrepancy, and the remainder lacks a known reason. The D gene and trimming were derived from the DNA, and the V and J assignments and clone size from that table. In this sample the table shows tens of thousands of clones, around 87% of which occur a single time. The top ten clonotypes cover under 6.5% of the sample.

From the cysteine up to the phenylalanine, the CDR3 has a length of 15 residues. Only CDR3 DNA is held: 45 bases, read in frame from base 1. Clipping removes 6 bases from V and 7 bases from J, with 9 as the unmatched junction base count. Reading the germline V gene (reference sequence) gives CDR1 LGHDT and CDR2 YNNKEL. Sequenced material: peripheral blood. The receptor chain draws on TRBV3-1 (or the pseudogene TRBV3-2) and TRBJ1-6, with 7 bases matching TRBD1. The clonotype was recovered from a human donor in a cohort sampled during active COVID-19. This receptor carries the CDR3 CASRRAGTENSPLHF. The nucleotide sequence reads TGTGCCAGCAGACGCGCCGGGACAGAGAATTCACCCCTCCACTTT.